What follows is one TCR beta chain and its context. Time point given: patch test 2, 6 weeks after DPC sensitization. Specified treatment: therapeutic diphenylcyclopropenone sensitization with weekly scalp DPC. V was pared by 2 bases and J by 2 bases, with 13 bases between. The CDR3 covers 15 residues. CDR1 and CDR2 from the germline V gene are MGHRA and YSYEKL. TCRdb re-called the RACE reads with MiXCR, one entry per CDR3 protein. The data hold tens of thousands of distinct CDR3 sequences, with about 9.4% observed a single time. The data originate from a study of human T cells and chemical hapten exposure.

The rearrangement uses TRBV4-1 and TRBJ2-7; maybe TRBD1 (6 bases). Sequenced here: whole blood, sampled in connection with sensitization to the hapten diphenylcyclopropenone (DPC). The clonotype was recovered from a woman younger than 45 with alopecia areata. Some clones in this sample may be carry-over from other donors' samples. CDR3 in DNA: TGCGCCAGCAGCCAACTCTTACAGGGAACCTACGAGCAGTACTTC. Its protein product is CASSQLLQGTYEQYF.